Listed below are T cell receptor beta chains from one sample, sequenced in a study of beta chain features in type 1 diabetes. Using immunoSEQ multiplex PCR, the repertoire was profiled, and TCRdb retains in-frame clones only, with some absent. In the table there are 350,000 to 450,000 clones, more than 12% of which are singletons. Sequencing input: naive CD4+ T cells from blood. The receptors were sampled from a young woman in good health. CDR3s include the opening cysteine and the closing phenylalanine or tryptophan. Where a row states a size, it is once, few, many or the class of an expanded clone; other rows omit it.

cdr3_aa,clone_size,v_call,j_call
CASSWPRAGRFGELFF,few,TRBV6-4,TRBJ2-2
CASSLLVTSDTDTQYF,NA,TRBV5-4,TRBJ2-3
CASSERPDTQYF,NA,TRBV28,TRBJ2-3
CASSYSGRSAYGYTF,few,TRBV6-5,TRBJ1-2
CASSQGFGGRSYEQYF,NA,TRBV4-3,TRBJ2-7
CASSFDGATQETQYF,NA,TRBV7-2,TRBJ2-5
CASSRLAEKGETQYF,NA,TRBV7-9,TRBJ2-5
CASSVRQGLGNIQYF,few,TRBV7-9,TRBJ2-4
CAWSGGRGDNEQFF,few,TRBV30,TRBJ2-1
CASSTDRGGGYTF,NA,TRBV18,TRBJ1-2
CASSLQGRAGGELFF,NA,TRBV7-9,TRBJ2-2
CSALPGQGIHTQYF,few,TRBV29-1,TRBJ2-3
CSVGGGGDFTDTQYF,few,TRBV29-1,TRBJ2-3
CASSQADSANQPQHF,NA,TRBV4-1,TRBJ1-5
CASSGGAGGYNEQFF,NA,TRBV25-1,TRBJ2-1
CASSGGQGWGNEQFF,few,TRBV11-3,TRBJ2-1
CASSSGLAGVEEQYF,NA,TRBV5-1,TRBJ2-7
CASRLSRQGVYEQYF,NA,TRBV6-5,TRBJ2-7
CASRGQTNQPQHF,NA,TRBV7-2,TRBJ1-5
CASSFRDNNQPQHF,NA,TRBV7-9,TRBJ1-5
CASSTDSILNYEQYF,few,TRBV28,TRBJ2-7
CASSSGGVRETQYF,few,TRBV7-2,TRBJ2-5
CASSLRTERYEQYF,NA,TRBV7-9,TRBJ2-7
CASSPFRGHNEQFF,few,TRBV7-3,TRBJ2-1
CASSGQGSGANVLTF,few,TRBV11-2,TRBJ2-6
CATSRERGQGAYEQYF,NA,TRBV15,TRBJ2-7
CASSPPGRETQYF,once,TRBV18,TRBJ2-5
CASSLGQGEFLVYEQYF,NA,TRBV5-1,TRBJ2-7
CASTPQQGKGDTQYF,few,TRBV7-9,TRBJ2-3
CASADREGWDYGYTF,NA,TRBV7-9,TRBJ1-2
CASREYGYTF,NA,TRBV6-4,TRBJ1-2
CASSVAWGTSGSLSGEQFF,NA,TRBV9,TRBJ2-1
CASSLGGRPFNEQFF,few,TRBV5-4,TRBJ2-1
CASSLAGEQYF,NA,TRBV11-3,TRBJ2-7
CASGGKEDEQYF,NA,TRBV5-1,TRBJ2-7
CASSLGQNYGYTF,few,TRBV7-9,TRBJ1-2
CASSPPGTGTHEQFF,NA,TRBV18,TRBJ2-1
CAWSDRRRRGETQYF,NA,TRBV30,TRBJ2-5
CASSLGHRDNREKLFF,NA,TRBV5-1,TRBJ1-4
CASSLLQGGNYGYTF,few,TRBV5-1,TRBJ1-2
CASSLIQDRSRTEAFF,NA,TRBV28,TRBJ1-1
CAWSVQINQPQHF,NA,TRBV30,TRBJ1-5
CASSVDTSDEQFF,few,TRBV9,TRBJ2-1
CAWKMAGVNEKLFF,NA,TRBV30,TRBJ1-4
CSASGTGYGYTF,few,TRBV29-1,TRBJ1-2
CAWSPKISNQPQHF,few,TRBV30,TRBJ1-5
CASEGAGGRREQYF,few,TRBV25-1,TRBJ2-7
CAWSTGTGSGYGYTF,NA,TRBV30,TRBJ1-2
CASSHGQGRHEQFF,few,TRBV28,TRBJ2-1
CASQAWRDRGYTF,few,TRBV11-2,TRBJ1-2
CASSYGGAQETQYF,NA,TRBV6-5,TRBJ2-5
CASSLSVRTGPSGANVLTF,few,TRBV7-3,TRBJ2-6
CASAIQGRGNPYNEQFF,few,TRBV2,TRBJ2-1